The 24 T cell receptor beta chains below were found in one sample sequenced in a study of blood T cell repertoires in COVID-19. Profiled with immunoSEQ multiplex PCR; TCRdb holds only in-frame clones, not every one. The sample lists fewer than 200,000 clones, roughly 80% occurring once. The specimen was PBMCs or T cells enriched from blood (not recorded which). These TCRs come from a woman in her fifties or sixties who had recovered from COVID-19.

V gene TRBV27 combines with J gene TRBJ1-2; 7 positions agree with TRBD1. Trimming cost V 3 bases and J 7 bases; bases outside gene matches: 8. Germline V gives CDR1 MNHEY, CDR2 SMNVEV (reference sequence). This CDR3 is 14 amino acids long. The CDR3 loop reads CASSLTRQGGGYTF. The CDR3 nucleotides are TGTGCCAGCAGTTTGACTCGGCAGGGGGGTGGCTACACCTTC.

V gene TRBV18 combines with J gene TRBJ2-5, with 7 bases that match TRBD1. CDR1 is KGHSH and CDR2 is LQKENI in the germline V gene. The ends lost 0 bases at V and 4 bases at J; junction bases unmatched: 5. This CDR3 region has 15 residues. The CDR3 protein is CASSPPGQIGETQYF. DNA for the CDR3: TGTGCCAGCTCACCACCGGGACAGATCGGAGAGACCCAGTACTTC. The full variable domain, in which reference TRBV18 and TRBJ2-5 provide the parts outside the CDR3, is NAGVMQNPRHLVRRRGQEARLRCSPMKGHSHVYWYRQLPEEGLKFMVYLQKENIIDESGMPKERFSAEFPKEGPSILRIQQVVRGDSAAYFCASSPPGQIGETQYFGPGTRLLVL.

V usage is TRBV6-5 and J usage is TRBJ2-3, with D possibly TRBD1 on 6 matching bases. The CDR3 contains 16 residues. The germline gives CDR1 MNHEY, CDR2 SVGAGI. V lost 3 bases, J lost 0 bases, and 13 bases lay in between. The CDR3 DNA reads TGTGCCAGCAGTTATACAGGGTTGGCGAGCACAGATACGCAGTATTTT. It codes for CASSYTGLASTDTQYF.

The chain couples TRBV7-8 to TRBJ2-2, with D unresolved. CDR1 is SGHVS, CDR2 FQNEAQ, per germline. The CDR3 runs 13 residues. V was trimmed by 5 bases and J by 5 bases, leaving 9 bases between them. CDR3 nucleotides: TGTGCCAGCAGCCACTCGCATACCGGGGAGCTGTTTTTT. Translation gives CASSHSHTGELFF.

The J gene is TRBJ2-1, the V gene TRBV27; 8 nucleotides match TRBD1. V dropped 8 bases and J dropped 6; count of bases not matched to a gene: 9. CDR3 length: 14 residues. Germline CDR1 MNHEY, CDR2 SMNVEV (reference sequence). The CDR3 nucleotides are TGTGCCAGCCGCTTGACAGGGGTTTTCAATGAGCAGTTCTTC. This gives the protein CASRLTGVFNEQFF.

The rearrangement joins TRBV5-1 to TRBJ2-7; 10 bases match TRBD2. CDR3 length: 15 residues. With 2 bases clipped from V and 3 bases from J, the junction kept 5 bases outside the gene matches. Germline assignment: CDR1 SGHRS and CDR2 YFSETQ. In DNA form, the CDR3 reads TGCGCCAGCAGCTTCCTGCCTAGCGGGAGCTACGAGCAGTACGTC. It is translated as CASSFLPSGSYEQYV.

This clone was counted only a few times. The chain carries TRBV24-1 and TRBJ2-2; the D gene is possibly TRBD1 (6 bases). From germline, CDR1 is KGHDR and CDR2 SFDVKD. V lost 4 bases and J 6 bases, leaving 14 bases between the germline ends. The CDR3 runs 15 residues. CDR3 in DNA: TGTGCCACCAGTGACCCGAACAGGGCGGCCGGGGAGCTGTTTTTT. This sequence encodes CATSDPNRAAGELFF.

This chain connects TRBV11-2 to TRBJ1-6; D call uncertain. CDR1 is SGHAT and CDR2 is FQNNGV in the germline V gene. V was shortened by 1 base and J by 4 bases, with 8 bases between the two germline ends. The CDR3 runs 15 residues. CDR3 protein: CASSLGGQYNSPLHF. DNA for the CDR3: TGTGCCAGCAGCTTAGGTGGGCAGTATAATTCACCCCTCCACTTT.

This sequence joins TRBV3-1 (or the pseudogene TRBV3-2) and TRBJ1-1, with D tentatively TRBD1 (6 bases). CDR1 and CDR2 from the germline V gene are LGHDT and YNNKEL (reference sequence). CDR3 length: 15 residues. The V end was cut by 6 bases, the J end by 2 bases, with 16 bases between. In DNA form, the CDR3 reads TGTGCCAGCAGACTTTCCGGGACACTTAACACTGAAGCTTTCTTT. It encodes CASRLSGTLNTEAFF.

The chain has TRBV28 and TRBJ2-5; 9 positions match TRBD2. CDR1 MDHEN and CDR2 SYDVKM come from the germline V gene. J was trimmed by 5 bases and V by 4 bases; bases with no gene match: 8. The CDR3 sequence is 15 residues long. The CDR3 DNA is TGTGCCAGCAGTTCCCCCGGGACTAGCCACGAGACCCAGTACTTC. This encodes CASSSPGTSHETQYF.

This clone is a singleton in its sample. This chain uses TRBV19 with TRBJ2-7; TRBD2 is a possible D gene (5 bases). With 2 bases removed from V and 6 bases from J, the gap between germline ends came to 11 bases. This CDR3 spans 13 amino acids. Germline V CDR1 and CDR2: LNHDA, SQIVND (reference sequence). The CDR3 bases are TGTGCCAGTAGTATATCATCGGGGTCCGAGCAGTACGTC. The encoded protein is CASSISSGSEQYV.

V usage is TRBV7-8 and J usage is TRBJ2-2; TRBD1 might be the D (6 bases). V shed 2 bases and J shed 5 bases, with 12 bases lying between them. The CDR3 loop spans 15 amino acids. CDR1 SGHVS and CDR2 FQNEAQ come from the germline V gene. The chain's CDR3 is CASSLYQGPTGELFF. The CDR3 nucleotides read TGTGCCAGCAGCTTATATCAGGGGCCGACCGGGGAGCTGTTTTTT.

The CDR3 nucleotides read TGTGCCAGTTCTCACAGGGTACGGCTACCGAATCAGCCCCAGCATTTT. It is translated as CASSHRVRLPNQPQHF. The chain has TRBV19 and TRBJ1-5; D may be TRBD1 (6 bases). With 8 bases removed from V and 4 bases from J, the gap between germline ends came to 21 bases. Per the germline V gene, CDR1 is LNHDA and CDR2 is SQIVND (reference sequence). The CDR3 consists of 16 residues.

The V and J genes are TRBV14 and TRBJ2-5; unclear D gene. The CDR3 totals 13 residues. Trimming cost V 4 bases and J 10 bases, with 16 bases left between them. Germline CDR1 reads SGHDN; CDR2 reads FVKESK. The CDR3 here is CASSPTGPRGQYF. The CDR3 DNA reads TGTGCCAGCAGCCCGACGGGTCCCCGTGGCCAGTACTTC.

The sample holds a few counts of this clone. At one end, the junction sequence differs from germline, possibly due to a read error. The genes are TRBV7-7 and TRBJ1-3; 11 bases map to TRBD1. The CDR3 totals 16 residues. The germline V gene has CDR1 SSHAT and CDR2 FNYEAQ (reference sequence). CDR3 protein: CASSLGTGGSGNTIYF. CDR3 bases: TGTGCTAGCAGCTTAGGGACAGGGGGCTCTGGAAACACCATATATTTT.

This clone turned up a few times. This chain uses TRBV29-1 with TRBJ1-2; the D gene is possibly TRBD1 (5 bases). This CDR3 region has 12 residues. V lost 7 bases and J 3 bases, leaving 12 bases between the germline ends. Germline assignment: CDR1 SQVTM and CDR2 ANQGSEA. The CDR3 sequence: CSAGTADYGYTF. As DNA, the CDR3 is TGCAGCGCCGGGACTGCTGACTATGGCTACACCTTC.

The rearrangement links TRBV2 to TRBJ1-6; TRBD1 matches at 10 bases. This CDR3 spans 14 amino acids. Germline V lookup: CDR1 SNHLY, CDR2 FYNNEI. V dropped 3 bases and J dropped 11; count of bases not matched to a gene: 4. The CDR3 sequence is CASSDGTGVAPLHF. Here the CDR3 DNA reads TGTGCCAGCAGTGACGGGACAGGGGTTGCACCCCTCCACTTT.

The CDR3, as DNA: TGTGCCAGCAGCCCACAGTGGACCCAGTACTTC. This sequence encodes CASSPQWTQYF. V usage is TRBV7-9 and J usage is TRBJ2-5; D is uncertain. Germline values: CDR1 SEHNR, CDR2 FQNEAQ (reference sequence). The CDR3 sequence is 11 residues long. Trimming stripped 5 bases from V and 7 bases from J, with 8 bases between.

The gene calls are TRBV10-3 and TRBJ1-2; D is ambiguous. Per germline, CDR1 ENHRY and CDR2 SYGVKD. The CDR3 consists of 13 residues. Trimming cost V 6 bases and J 4 bases, with 12 bases left between them. CDR3 region: CAIRDTDIYGYTF. The CDR3 DNA reads TGTGCCATCAGAGACACAGATATCTATGGCTACACCTTC.

This clone appeared a single time. This chain uses TRBV19 with TRBJ1-2, with 9 bases fitting TRBD1. Germline V CDR1 and CDR2: LNHDA, SQIVND (reference sequence). The CDR3 runs to 13 residues. V shed 3 bases and J 10 bases; nucleotides not matched to a gene: 6. Here the CDR3 DNA reads TGTGCCAGTAGTATCAGGGACAGGGATAACTACACCTTC. This translates into CASSIRDRDNYTF.

DNA for the CDR3: TGCAGCGTTGCATTGGTGGGCGTGGAAGCTTTCTTT. As protein: CSVALVGVEAFF. The genes are TRBV29-1 and TRBJ1-1; unclear D gene. CDR3 length: 12 residues. The germline V and J ends were trimmed by 4 bases and 8 bases, with 14 bases remaining between them. Per the germline V gene, CDR1 is SQVTM and CDR2 is ANQGSEA.

This clone showed up just once. This chain connects TRBV7-6 to TRBJ2-5, with 8 bases aligning to TRBD2. The germline gives CDR1 SGHVS, CDR2 FNYEAQ. The CDR3 is 17 residues long. Trimming took 5 bases from V and 4 from J; bases not matched to a gene: 15. CDR3 sequence reads: CASSSGSRAGVRETQYF. The CDR3 DNA sequence: TGTGCCAGCAGCAGCGGGAGTCGGGCGGGGGTCCGAGAGACCCAGTACTTC.

V gene TRBV7-2 combines with J gene TRBJ1-1, with 8 bases identical to TRBD1. J was trimmed by 7 bases and V by 4 bases; bases with no gene match: 8. The V gene's germline CDR1 is SGHTA and CDR2 FQGNSA. The CDR3 contains 14 residues. CDR3 in amino acids: CASSSRQGRVEAFF. CDR3 DNA: TGTGCCAGCAGCTCAAGACAGGGGAGGGTTGAAGCTTTCTTT.

The genes are TRBV3-1 (or the pseudogene TRBV3-2) and TRBJ2-5, with 11 bases that match TRBD2. Germline trimming cut 5 bases from V and 1 base from J; bases unmatched to any gene: 12. The CDR3 length is 18 residues. Germline V gene data show CDR1 as LGHDT and CDR2 as YNNKEL (reference sequence). The DNA for the CDR3 is TGTGCCAGCAGCACCCGGGTAGCGGGGGGGATTATCCAAGAGACCCAGTACTTC. It encodes CASSTRVAGGIIQETQYF.